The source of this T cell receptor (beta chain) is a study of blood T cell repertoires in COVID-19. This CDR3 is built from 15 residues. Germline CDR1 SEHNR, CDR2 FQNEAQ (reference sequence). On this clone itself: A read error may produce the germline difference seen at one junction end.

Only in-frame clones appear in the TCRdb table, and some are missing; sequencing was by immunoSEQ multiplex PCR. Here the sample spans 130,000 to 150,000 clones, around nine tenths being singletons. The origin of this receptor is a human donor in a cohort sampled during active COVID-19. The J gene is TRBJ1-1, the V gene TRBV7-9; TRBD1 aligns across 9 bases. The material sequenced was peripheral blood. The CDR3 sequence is CASSLATGGNTEAFF. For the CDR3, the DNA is TGTGCCAGCAGCCTAGCGACAGGGGGGAACACTGAAGCTTTCTTT. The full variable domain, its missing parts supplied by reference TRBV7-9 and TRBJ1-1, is DTGVSQNPRHKITKRGQNVTFRCDPISEHNRLYWYRQTLGQGPEFLTYFQNEAQLEKSRLLSDRFSAERPKGSFSTLEIQRTEQGDSAMYLCASSLATGGNTEAFFGQGTRLTVV.